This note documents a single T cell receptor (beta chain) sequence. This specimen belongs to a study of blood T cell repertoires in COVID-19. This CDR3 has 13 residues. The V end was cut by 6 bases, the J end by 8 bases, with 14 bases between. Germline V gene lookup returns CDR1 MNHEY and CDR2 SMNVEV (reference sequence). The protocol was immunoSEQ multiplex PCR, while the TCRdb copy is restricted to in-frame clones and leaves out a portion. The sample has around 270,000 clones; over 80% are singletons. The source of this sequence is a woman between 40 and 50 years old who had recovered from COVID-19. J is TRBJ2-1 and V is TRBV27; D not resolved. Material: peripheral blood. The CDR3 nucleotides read TGTGCCAGCAGCCCACCCCCTGTAGATGAGCAGTTCTTC. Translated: CASSPPPVDEQFF.